Following are 10 T cell receptor beta chains from one sample sequenced in a study of blood T cell repertoires in COVID-19. Clones were read by immunoSEQ multiplex PCR, and TCRdb kept only the in-frame ones, dropping some. The sample yields about 55,000 clones, roughly 80% seen once. The source material was peripheral blood. The receptors shown here come from a human donor in a cohort sampled during active or convalescent COVID-19.

The V gene is TRBV3-1 (or the pseudogene TRBV3-2), the J gene TRBJ2-1, with D maybe TRBD2 (6 bases). V was trimmed by 1 base and J by 3 bases, leaving 16 bases between them. Looked up from germline, CDR1 is LGHDT and CDR2 is YNNKEL (reference sequence). There are 17 residues in the CDR3. The CDR3 nucleotides are TGTGCCAGCAGCCAAGGGGTAGAACGGGGGTACTACAATGAGCAGTTCTTC. It specifies CASSQGVERGYYNEQFF.

This chain joins TRBV11-2 and TRBJ2-4; 8 nucleotides line up with TRBD1. There are 16 residues in the CDR3. CDR1 and CDR2 (germline): SGHAT, FQNNGV. J lost 0 bases, V lost 4 bases, and 5 bases had no gene match. The CDR3 DNA reads TGTGCCAGCAGCTCTGACAGGGGACTAGCCAAAAACATTCAGTACTTC. Residues: CASSSDRGLAKNIQYF.

The genes are TRBV3-1 (or the pseudogene TRBV3-2) and TRBJ2-1; 8 nucleotides match TRBD1. In germline, CDR1 is LGHDT, CDR2 YNNKEL (reference sequence). V shed 4 bases and J 5 bases; nucleotides not matched to a gene: 7. CDR3 length equals 15 residues. As DNA, the CDR3 is TGTGCCAGCAGCCCGGGGACAGGAGCCCACAATGAGCAGTTCTTC. This codes for CASSPGTGAHNEQFF.

The chain recombines TRBV18 with TRBJ2-3; 14 nucleotides agree with TRBD2. The CDR3 is 19 residues long. CDR1 and CDR2 (germline): KGHSH, LQKENI. V lost 1 base to trimming and J lost 7 bases; unmatched junction nucleotides: 13. CDR3 amino acids: CASSPLPGLAGVFKNTQYF. Here the CDR3 DNA reads TGTGCCAGCTCACCACTCCCGGGACTAGCGGGGGTGTTCAAGAATACGCAGTATTTT.

The rearrangement links TRBV7-9 to TRBJ1-6, with D hard to call. The CDR3 consists of 13 residues. Trimming cost V 5 bases and J 10 bases, with 12 bases left between them. The V gene's germline CDR1 is SEHNR and CDR2 FQNEAQ (reference sequence). The CDR3 protein is CASSKGGVSPLHF. The CDR3, as DNA: TGTGCCAGCAGCAAAGGCGGGGTCTCACCCCTCCACTTT.

V and J are TRBV9 and TRBJ1-3; a weak D match, TRBD1 (6 bases). V shed 0 bases and J shed 4 bases, with 14 bases lying between them. In germline, CDR1 is SGDLS, CDR2 YYNGEE. The CDR3 extends over 16 amino acids. The CDR3 here is CASSVGQGLHGNTIYF. The DNA for the CDR3 is TGTGCCAGCAGCGTAGGTCAGGGGCTCCACGGAAACACCATATATTTT.

The CDR3 region has the DNA TGTGCCAGCAGTTACGAACTAGCGGGGGGCAATGAGCAGTTCTTC. Translation gives CASSYELAGGNEQFF. This chain links TRBV6-6 with TRBJ2-1; 12 bases are a match to TRBD2. After removal of 2 bases from V and 6 bases from J, the junction contained 2 bases not matched to a gene. The germline V gene encodes CDR1 MNHNY and CDR2 SVGAGI (reference sequence). This CDR3 region has 15 residues.

The chain is built from TRBV7-2 and TRBJ1-3; D is unclear. The CDR3 consists of 16 residues. The germline V and J ends were trimmed by 5 bases and 0 bases, with 14 bases remaining between them. The germline gives CDR1 SGHTA, CDR2 FQGNSA. The CDR3 DNA follows: TGTGCCAGCAGCCCAGGCGGGGTTCTCTCTGGAAACACCATATATTTT. Encoded protein: CASSPGGVLSGNTIYF.

CDR3 protein: CASRRETSGTSSYNEQFF. The CDR3 DNA sequence: TGCGCCAGCAGACGGGAGACTAGCGGGACGAGCTCCTACAATGAGCAGTTCTTC. V usage is TRBV5-1 and J usage is TRBJ2-1, with 11 bases that match TRBD2. Germline V gene data show CDR1 as SGHRS and CDR2 as YFSETQ. V was pared by 5 bases and J by 0 bases, with 10 bases of the junction left unmatched. This CDR3 is built from 18 residues.

This sequence joins TRBV18 and TRBJ1-1; D is unresolved. V lost 3 bases and J 5 bases, leaving 16 bases between the germline ends. This CDR3 is built from 15 residues. The germline V gene encodes CDR1 KGHSH and CDR2 LQKENI. CDR3 residues: CASSPLERSGTEAFF. The CDR3 coding sequence is TGTGCCAGCTCACCGTTGGAGAGGAGTGGGACTGAAGCTTTCTTT.